These 5 T cell receptor beta chains were sequenced from one sample in a study of CD8+ T cells in alopecia areata. As to treatment: oral pan-JAK inhibitor, 5-10 mg twice daily. In each case, RNA was isolated and then reverse transcribed into cDNA as the sequencing template. TCRdb keeps only in-frame clones here, not all; method: immunoSEQ multiplex PCR. The table has roughly 100,000 clones, just under 60% seen once. Sample: CD8+ T cells sorted from blood, taken at approximately week 60, from a patient treated with tofacitinib. The receptors derive from a human donor with alopecia areata.

This clone was observed a handful of times. The chain recombines TRBV7-9 with TRBJ2-5; no reliable D call. Germline-derived CDR1 and CDR2 are SEHNR and FQNEAQ (reference sequence). This CDR3 is built from 11 residues. Trimming removed 8 bases at V and 5 bases at J, with 9 bases between. The DNA for the CDR3 is TGTGCCAGCCCGGACGGCGAGACCCAGTACTTC. Its translation is CASPDGETQYF. The full variable domain, in which reference TRBV7-9 and TRBJ2-5 provide the parts outside the CDR3, is DTGVSQNPRHKITKRGQNVTFRCDPISEHNRLYWYRQTLGQGPEFLTYFQNEAQLEKSRLLSDRFSAERPKGSFSTLEIQRTEQGDSAMYLCASPDGETQYFGPGTRLLVL.

This clone was found a few times. The chain is built from TRBV5-1 and TRBJ2-5; D possibly corresponds to TRBD2 (6 bases). Trimming took 0 bases from V and 5 from J, leaving 8 bases between them. The length of the CDR3 is 13 residues. Germline V lookup: CDR1 SGHRS, CDR2 YFSETQ. This CDR3 is CASSLVRGETQYF. The CDR3 DNA sequence: TGCGCCAGCAGCTTGGTTCGGGGGGAGACCCAGTACTTC.

This sequence joins TRBV25-1 and TRBJ1-4; D unresolved. Germline CDR1 is MGHDK and CDR2 is SYGVNS. CDR3 length equals 17 residues. Trimming took 6 bases from V and 7 from J, leaving 24 bases between them. CDR3 residues: CASSVTGRRARFEKLFF. CDR3 coding DNA: TGTGCCAGCAGCGTCACGGGTCGAAGGGCGCGGTTTGAAAAACTGTTTTTT. The full variable domain, completed using reference TRBV25-1 and TRBJ1-4, is EADIYQTPRYLVIGTGKKITLECSQTMGHDKMYWYQQDPGMELHLIHYSYGVNSTEKGDLSSESTVSRIRTEHFPLTLESARPSHTSQYLCASSVTGRRARFEKLFFGSGTQLSVL.

The V and J genes are TRBV27 and TRBJ1-1; 7 nucleotides align to TRBD1. The germline CDR1 and CDR2 sequences are MNHEY and SMNVEV (reference sequence). J gave up 0 bases and V 7 bases, and 5 bases lay outside the gene matches. This CDR3 is 14 amino acids long. This chain's CDR3 is CASTLTGMNTEAFF. The CDR3 DNA reads as TGTGCCAGCACCTTGACAGGGATGAACACTGAAGCTTTCTTT.

This chain joins TRBV29-1 and TRBJ2-1; D perhaps matches TRBD2 (6 bases). The germline gives CDR1 SQVTM, CDR2 ANQGSEA. This CDR3 comprises 15 residues. The V end lost 7 bases, the J end lost 0 bases, and 16 bases lay between the germline ends. CDR3 bases: TGCAGCGCGGACGCGATGGGGGGCTCCTACAATGAGCAGTTCTTC. Its translation is CSADAMGGSYNEQFF.